Listed below are T cell receptor beta chains from one sample, sequenced in a study of shared clonotypes between healthy human individuals. Here immunoSEQ multiplex PCR was the method, and the copy in TCRdb shows in-frame clones only, minus some. The repertoire holds fewer than 2.5 million clones, with 80% to 95% as singletons. The specimen sequenced was naive CD4+ T cells from PBMCs. The receptor set was obtained from a man younger than 30 in good health. Some clones in this sample may be carry-over from other donors' samples. Each CDR3 is given with its conserved first and last residue. A D gene is named only where the DNA matches it firmly. Rows give clone size only sometimes, using once, few, many, or a class for an expanded clone.

TRBJ2-7,TRBV7-2,-,-,TGTGCCAGCAGCCCCCGCGGGCGGCTCTTCTACGAGCAGTACTTC,CASSPRGRLFYEQYF
TRBJ2-5,TRBV7-3,TRBD1,-,TGTGCCAGCAGCTCTACAGGGGGCCAAGAGACCCAGTACTTC,CASSSTGGQETQYF
TRBJ2-7,TRBV15,-,-,TGTGCCACCACCGACCCAGGGTACCTCTACGAGCAGTACTTC,CATTDPGYLYEQYF
TRBJ1-6,TRBV28,-,-,TGTGCCAGCAGTTTACAGGAGTCACCCCTCCACTTT,CASSLQESPLHF
TRBJ1-2,TRBV5-6,-,-,TGTGCCAGCAGCAAGCGGGCCACCGCTAACTATGGCTACACCTTC,CASSKRATANYGYTF
TRBJ2-1,TRBV9,TRBD2,-,TGTGCCAGCAGCGTAAGGACGGGAGGATCCTACAATGAGCAGTTCTTC,CASSVRTGGSYNEQFF
TRBJ1-6,TRBV7-6,TRBD1,-,TGTGCCAGCAGCTTCGGACAGGGCAATTCACCCCTCCACTTT,CASSFGQGNSPLHF
TRBJ2-7,TRBV5-5,-,-,TGTGCCAGCTACCCCTGGGGGTTCAGCTCCTACGAGCAGTACTTC,CASYPWGFSSYEQYF
TRBJ1-1,TRBV20-1,-,few,TGCAGTGCTAGATGGGAAACCGGGCCCTCTTTT,CSARWETGPSF
TRBJ1-6,TRBV6-5,-,-,TGTGCCAGCAGTTACGGGGGGGCCGATTCACCCCTCCACTTT,CASSYGGADSPLHF
TRBJ2-5,TRBV18,-,few,TGTGCCAGCTCACAACAAGAGACCCAGTACTTC,CASSQQETQYF
TRBJ2-7,TRBV5-4,TRBD2,-,TGTGCCAGCAGCCAATTCTATACGGGAGGCTACGAGCAGTACTTC,CASSQFYTGGYEQYF
TRBJ2-7,TRBV18,TRBD1,-,TGTGCCAGCTCGCACCGGGACAGGGAAGTAGGCGAGCAGTACTTC,CASSHRDREVGEQYF
TRBJ2-1,TRBV7-9,TRBD2,-,TGTGCCAGCAGCTTAGTGGCTAGCGGGTATGAGCAGTTCTTC,CASSLVASGYEQFF
TRBJ1-4,TRBV4-1,-,-,TGCGCCAGCAGCCCCCGGGACTTTAATGAAAAACTGTTTTTT,CASSPRDFNEKLFF
TRBJ2-5,TRBV2,TRBD2,once,TGTGCCAGCACCTCGACTAGCGTCCAAGAGACCCAGTACTTC,CASTSTSVQETQYF
TRBJ2-5,TRBV14,TRBD2,-,TGTGCCAGCAGCCAAGTAGCGGGAGAAGAGACCCAGTACTTC,CASSQVAGEETQYF
TRBJ1-5,TRBV5-4,-,-,TGTGCCAGCAGCTCGGACAGAAATCAGCCCCAGCATTTT,CASSSDRNQPQHF
TRBJ2-3,TRBV5-1,-,-,TGCGCCAGCAGCTTGAGCCAGACCATGGATACGCAGTATTTT,CASSLSQTMDTQYF
TRBJ1-5,TRBV6-1,TRBD1,-,TGTGCCAGCAGTTGGACAGGGTCGGATCAGCCCCAGCATTTT,CASSWTGSDQPQHF
TRBJ1-1,TRBV28,-,once,TGTGCCAGCAGCTCTGGCGGGATGAACACTGAAGCTTTCTTT,CASSSGGMNTEAFF
TRBJ1-4,TRBV4-1,-,-,TGCGCCAGCAGCCAAGGGGGGCCTCTGGGTGATGAAAAACTGTTTTTT,CASSQGGPLGDEKLFF
TRBJ2-1,TRBV19,TRBD2,-,TGTGCCAGTAGCCCCCGGGTAGCGGGATTCTACAATGAGCAGTTCTTC,CASSPRVAGFYNEQFF
TRBJ2-7,TRBV2,-,-,TGTGCCAGCAGACTCGAGAGTACCGAGCAGTACTTC,CASRLESTEQYF
TRBJ2-7,TRBV7-9,-,-,TGTGCCAGCAGCTTAGCTGATTGGTACGAGCAGTACTTC,CASSLADWYEQYF
TRBJ1-2,TRBV4-1,TRBD1,-,TGCGCCAGCAGCTGGGGTCAGGGGGAGGGCTACACCTTC,CASSWGQGEGYTF
TRBJ2-3,TRBV6-1,TRBD2,-,TGTGCCAGCACCTCGGGACTACAACTGATTGATACGCAGTATTTT,CASTSGLQLIDTQYF
TRBJ2-3,TRBV20-1,-,-,TGCAGTGCTAGTCGCAGCGGTACGCAGTATTTT,CSASRSGTQYF
TRBJ2-3,TRBV28,TRBD2,-,TGTGCCAGCAGCCCCATAAATACTGGCGGGAGGGATACGCAGTATTTT,CASSPINTGGRDTQYF
TRBJ2-1,TRBV20-1,-,-,TGCAGTGCTCCATATATCAATGAGCAGTTCTTC,CSAPYINEQFF
TRBJ2-1,TRBV5-1,-,-,TGCGCCAGCAGCTTCGGGGGACAGACCTACAATGAGCAGTTCTTC,CASSFGGQTYNEQFF
TRBJ1-3,TRBV25-1,-,-,TGTGCCAGCAATGAGGGACTTTCGAGCTCTGGAAACACCATATATTTT,CASNEGLSSSGNTIYF
TRBJ1-2,TRBV25-1,TRBD1,-,TGTGCCAGCAGTGGCCGGGACAGGTCCTTCACTCGACCCTCCTACACCTTC,CASSGRDRSFTRPSYTF
TRBJ2-2,TRBV7-2,TRBD1,-,TGTGCCAGCAGCCATAACAGGGGATGGACCGGGGAGCTGTTTTTT,CASSHNRGWTGELFF
TRBJ1-3,TRBV5-4,-,-,TGTGCCAGCAGCTTGGACGGTCTCTCTGGAAACACCATATATTTT,CASSLDGLSGNTIYF
TRBJ2-5,TRBV27,-,-,TGTGCCAGCAGTTCCCTCGGGACCAGTGGGTTGGGGACCCAGTACTTC,CASSSLGTSGLGTQYF
TRBJ1-1,TRBV7-2,-,-,TGTGCCAGCAGCCCAAGCCGGCGCACTGAAGCTTTCTTT,CASSPSRRTEAFF
TRBJ2-6,TRBV30,-,-,TGTGCCTGGAGTGTACTGCCAGCGGGGGCCAACGTCCTGACTTTC,CAWSVLPAGANVLTF
TRBJ1-5,TRBV18,TRBD1,-,TGTGCCAGCTCCTTAGACAGGGTGGGAAATCAGCCCCAGCATTTT,CASSLDRVGNQPQHF
TRBJ1-4,TRBV19,-,-,TGTGCCAGTAGTATCTTGGCTCTACCTAATGAAAAACTGTTTTTT,CASSILALPNEKLFF